Listed below are T cell receptor beta chains from one sample, sequenced in a study of blood T cell repertoires in COVID-19. The repertoire was sequenced with immunoSEQ multiplex PCR; TCRdb's copy has only in-frame clones and lacks some. The table has 250,000 to 300,000 clones, roughly 89% seen once. The specimen was PBMCs or T cells enriched from blood (not recorded which). These receptors were collected from a woman in her sixties or seventies who had recovered from COVID-19. Each CDR3 is given with its conserved first and last residue. The D gene is left open where the match is weak. Clone size is not always given. Where it is, it says once, few, many or a class for expanded clones.

TRBV19,TRBJ2-3,-,-,CASRALGRGGDTQYF,TGTGCCAGTAGGGCCCTCGGACGGGGAGGAGATACGCAGTATTTT
TRBV5-1,TRBJ1-4,-,-,CASSPSGKTNEKLFF,TGCGCCAGCAGCCCCTCGGGGAAAACTAATGAAAAACTGTTTTTT
TRBV3-1/TRBV3-2,TRBJ2-5,-,-,CASRDSLKKETQYF,TGTGCCAGCAGAGACAGCCTTAAAAAAGAGACCCAGTACTTC
TRBV7-9,TRBJ1-2,-,-,CASSAQRTDNYGYTF,TGTGCCAGCAGCGCCCAACGGACAGACAACTATGGCTACACCTTC
TRBV19,TRBJ2-4,TRBD2,-,CASSIGGGLAKNIQYF,TGTGCCAGTAGTATAGGCGGGGGGTTGGCCAAAAACATTCAGTACTTC
TRBV12-3/TRBV12-4,TRBJ2-1,-,-,CASSFGGNRFF,TGTGCCAGCAGTTTTGGAGGGAATCGGTTCTTC
TRBV28,TRBJ2-7,-,-,CASSPSTGRPYEQYF,TGTGCCAGCAGCCCCTCGACAGGCAGACCCTACGAGCAGTACTTC
TRBV19,TRBJ2-4,TRBD2,-,CASSIDHGTSGRANIQYF,TGTGCCAGTAGTATAGATCATGGGACTAGCGGGAGAGCAAACATTCAGTACTTC
TRBV6-5,TRBJ1-3,-,-,CASRRTLVPGNTIYF,TGTGCCAGCAGGCGGACTCTCGTGCCTGGAAACACCATATATTTT
TRBV28,TRBJ1-2,-,-,CASRDNSNYGYTF,TGTGCCAGCCGGGACAATTCTAACTATGGCTACACCTTC
TRBV18,TRBJ1-2,-,-,CASSPGHQVPYYGYTF,TGTGCCAGCTCCCCGGGACACCAAGTACCTTACTATGGCTACACCTTC
TRBV7-8,TRBJ2-7,-,few,CASSLESRTLAYEQYF,TGTGCCAGCAGCTTAGAATCCCGGACGCTAGCTTACGAGCAGTACTTC
TRBV7-9,TRBJ1-1,TRBD1,-,CASNRQGAFTEAFF,TGTGCCAGCAACCGACAGGGGGCTTTCACTGAAGCTTTCTTT
TRBV11-3,TRBJ1-1,-,-,CASSSPGKTEAFF,TGTGCCAGCAGCTCCCCCGGGAAGACTGAAGCTTTCTTT
TRBV30,TRBJ1-6,-,-,CAWSPLNSPLHF,TGTGCCTGGAGCCCCTTGAATTCACCCCTCCACTTT
TRBV11-2,TRBJ2-2,TRBD2,-,CASGRVAGVVELFF,TGTGCCAGCGGGAGGGTAGCGGGAGTTGTGGAGCTGTTTTTT
TRBV2,TRBJ1-5,-,-,CASSEGQPRNQPQHF,TGTGCCAGCAGTGAAGGCCAGCCCAGGAATCAGCCCCAGCATTTT
TRBV5-1,TRBJ2-1,TRBD2,-,CASRGRFAGGDNEQFF,TGCGCCAGCAGGGGCCGGTTCGCGGGGGGAGACAATGAGCAGTTCTTC
TRBV29-1,TRBJ2-7,TRBD1,-,CSVEYQGADYEQYF,TGCAGCGTTGAATATCAGGGGGCCGACTACGAGCAGTACTTC
TRBV9,TRBJ2-3,TRBD1,-,CASSPGQGTSTDTQYF,TGTGCCAGCAGCCCCGGACAGGGGACAAGCACAGATACGCAGTATTTT
TRBV5-1,TRBJ2-7,TRBD1,-,CASSDAQGAYEQYF,TGCGCCAGCAGCGATGCACAGGGGGCTTACGAGCAGTACTTC
TRBV19,TRBJ1-4,-,few,CASSIGGRSNEKLFF,TGTGCCAGTAGTATCGGAGGGAGGTCTAATGAAAAACTGTTTTTT
TRBV24-1,TRBJ2-1,TRBD2,-,CATSDPGRGVNEQFF,TGTGCCACCAGTGATCCAGGTCGGGGGGTCAATGAGCAGTTCTTC
TRBV2,TRBJ1-3,-,-,CASSQATWNTIYF,TGTGCCAGCAGTCAAGCTACATGGAACACCATATATTTT
TRBV29-1,TRBJ2-1,TRBD2,-,CSAQGKLFPAGDNEQFF,TGCAGCGCCCAAGGCAAATTATTCCCAGCGGGAGACAATGAGCAGTTCTTC
TRBV10-3,TRBJ1-1,-,-,CAIGRGDTEAFF,TGTGCCATCGGGAGGGGGGACACTGAAGCTTTCTTT
TRBV23-1,TRBJ2-2,-,-,CAGHWTGELFF,TGCGCCGGCCATTGGACCGGGGAGCTGTTTTTT
TRBV28,TRBJ1-2,TRBD1,-,CASRSGTVYGYTF,TGTGCCAGCAGGTCCGGGACAGTCTATGGCTACACCTTC
TRBV5-1,TRBJ2-5,-,-,CASLGGETQYF,TGCGCCAGCCTCGGGGGAGAGACCCAGTACTTC
TRBV10-3,TRBJ2-7,-,-,CAISEGEFDGTSYEQYF,TGTGCCATCAGTGAAGGGGAATTTGACGGTACTTCCTACGAGCAGTACTTC
TRBV5-1,TRBJ2-3,-,-,CASSSGITDTQYF,TGCGCCAGCAGCTCTGGCATCACAGATACGCAGTATTTT
TRBV28,TRBJ2-7,TRBD2,once,CASILRSGRPYEQYF,TGTGCCAGCATCTTACGTAGCGGGAGACCCTACGAGCAGTACTTC
TRBV11-2,TRBJ2-4,-,-,CASGLSIGQNIQYF,TGTGCCAGCGGACTATCTATTGGACAAAACATTCAGTACTTC
TRBV27,TRBJ2-1,-,-,CASSPSSAVGYNEQFF,TGTGCCAGCAGTCCCTCTAGTGCCGTAGGCTACAATGAGCAGTTCTTC
TRBV19,TRBJ1-5,-,-,CASSGGGSSFRTNQPQHF,TGTGCCAGTAGTGGGGGGGGCAGCTCATTCAGAACCAATCAGCCCCAGCATTTT
TRBV19,TRBJ1-5,TRBD1,-,CASSFPQGNNQPQHF,TGTGCCAGTAGTTTCCCACAGGGGAACAATCAGCCCCAGCATTTT
TRBV28,TRBJ1-4,TRBD1,-,CASQGTNEKLFF,TGTGCCTCACAGGGGACTAATGAAAAACTGTTTTTT
TRBV11-3,TRBJ2-5,TRBD1,-,CASSSPGQGKETQYF,TGTGCCAGCAGCTCCCCGGGACAGGGGAAAGAGACCCAGTACTTC
TRBV28,TRBJ2-7,-,-,CASSNSRDSFYEQYF,TGTGCCAGCAGTAACTCTCGAGACAGCTTCTACGAGCAGTACTTC
TRBV18,TRBJ2-6,TRBD1,once,CASSHGTAGANVLTF,TGTGCCAGCTCACACGGGACAGCTGGGGCCAACGTCCTGACTTTC
TRBV19,TRBJ2-1,TRBD2,-,CASSPLGGGNNEQFF,TGTGCCAGTAGTCCCCTGGGCGGGGGTAACAATGAGCAGTTCTTC
TRBV7-3,TRBJ2-1,TRBD2,-,CASSIRGGLDNEQFF,TGTGCCAGCAGCATACGCGGGGGTTTGGACAATGAGCAGTTCTTC
TRBV19,TRBJ1-5,-,-,CASSITRHQPQHF,TGTGCCAGTAGTATCACGCGGCATCAGCCCCAGCATTTT
TRBV28,TRBJ2-2,TRBD2,-,CASALDGSGGENGELFF,TGTGCCAGCGCCCTGGATGGTAGCGGGGGAGAAAACGGGGAGCTGTTTTTT
TRBV7-3,TRBJ1-6,-,-,CASSSGAESSPLHF,TGTGCCAGCAGCTCCGGTGCCGAAAGTTCACCCCTCCACTTT
TRBV28,TRBJ1-2,-,-,CASSFYSLDYGYTF,TGTGCCAGCAGTTTTTACAGCCTTGACTATGGCTACACCTTC
TRBV5-5,TRBJ1-1,-,-,CASSLTANTEAFF,TGTGCCAGCAGCTTGACAGCTAACACTGAAGCTTTCTTT
TRBV5-4,TRBJ2-3,TRBD2,-,CASSPRAFLAGAEDTQYF,TGTGCCAGCAGCCCCCGGGCGTTCCTAGCGGGAGCAGAAGATACGCAGTATTTT
TRBV19,TRBJ2-3,TRBD1,-,CASSPQGDTDDTQYF,TGTGCCAGTAGTCCCCAGGGGGACACAGACGATACGCAGTATTTT
TRBV3-1/TRBV3-2,TRBJ2-7,-,-,CASSQTGSSEQYF,TGTGCCAGCAGCCAAACAGGGTCCAGCGAGCAGTACTTC
TRBV6-8,TRBJ1-1,TRBD1,-,CASTRPDRSSGTEAFF,TGTGCCAGCACCAGGCCGGACAGGTCATCGGGCACTGAAGCTTTCTTT
TRBV30,TRBJ1-2,-,-,CAWRGSGYGYTF,TGTGCCTGGAGGGGTTCGGGCTATGGCTACACCTTC
TRBV5-6,TRBJ1-4,TRBD1,-,CASSLAGQGVEKLFF,TGTGCCAGCAGCTTGGCGGGACAGGGAGTTGAAAAACTGTTTTTT
TRBV7-2,TRBJ2-3,TRBD2,-,CASEKGGRITDTQYF,TGTGCCAGCGAAAAAGGCGGGAGGATAACAGATACGCAGTATTTT
TRBV5-1,TRBJ1-6,-,-,CASSLGPRGSNSPLHF,TGCGCCAGCAGCCTAGGACCTAGAGGGAGTAATTCACCCCTCCACTTT
TRBV12-5,TRBJ1-5,-,-,CASGAVTGSNQPQHF,TGTGCTAGTGGTGCGGTTACAGGGAGCAATCAGCCCCAGCATTTT